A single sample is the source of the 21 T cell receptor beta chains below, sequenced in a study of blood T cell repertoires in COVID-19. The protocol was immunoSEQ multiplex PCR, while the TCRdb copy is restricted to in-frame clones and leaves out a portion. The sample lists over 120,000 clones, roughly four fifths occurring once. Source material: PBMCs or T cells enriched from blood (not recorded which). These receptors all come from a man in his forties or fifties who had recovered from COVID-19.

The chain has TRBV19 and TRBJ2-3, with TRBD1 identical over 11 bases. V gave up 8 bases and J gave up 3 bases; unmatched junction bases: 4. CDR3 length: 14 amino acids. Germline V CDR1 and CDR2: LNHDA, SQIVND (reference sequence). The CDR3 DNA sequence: TGTGCCAGTGGGGACAGGGGGACAACAGATACGCAGTATTTT. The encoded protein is CASGDRGTTDTQYF.

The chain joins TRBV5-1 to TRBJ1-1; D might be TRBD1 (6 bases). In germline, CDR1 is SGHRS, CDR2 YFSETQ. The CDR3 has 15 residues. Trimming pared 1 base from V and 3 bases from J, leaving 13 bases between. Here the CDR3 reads CASSLTTTGHTEAFF. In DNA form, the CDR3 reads TGCGCCAGCAGCTTGACGACGACAGGTCACACTGAAGCTTTCTTT.

The chain's CDR3 is CASSFLQGAGTEAFF. The CDR3 nucleotides read TGTGCCAGCAGCTTTTTACAGGGGGCAGGAACTGAAGCTTTCTTT. The V and J genes are TRBV7-9 and TRBJ1-1; 9 nucleotides match TRBD1. J lost 5 bases, V lost 3 bases, and 7 bases had no gene match. The CDR3 is 15 amino acids. From germline, CDR1 is SEHNR and CDR2 FQNEAQ (reference sequence).

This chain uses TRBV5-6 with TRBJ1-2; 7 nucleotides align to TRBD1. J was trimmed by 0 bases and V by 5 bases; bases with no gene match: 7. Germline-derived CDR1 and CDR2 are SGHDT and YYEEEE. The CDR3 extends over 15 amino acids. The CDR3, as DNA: TGTGCCAGCAGGATGGAGGGGGCCCCTAACTATGGCTACACCTTC. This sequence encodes CASRMEGAPNYGYTF.

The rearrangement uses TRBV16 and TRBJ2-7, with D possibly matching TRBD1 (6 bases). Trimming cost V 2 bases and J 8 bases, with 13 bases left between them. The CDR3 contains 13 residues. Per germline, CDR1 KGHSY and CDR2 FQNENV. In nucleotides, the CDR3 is TGTGCCAGCAGCCAACTTGGGGGCGAACAGCAGTACTTC. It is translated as CASSQLGGEQQYF.

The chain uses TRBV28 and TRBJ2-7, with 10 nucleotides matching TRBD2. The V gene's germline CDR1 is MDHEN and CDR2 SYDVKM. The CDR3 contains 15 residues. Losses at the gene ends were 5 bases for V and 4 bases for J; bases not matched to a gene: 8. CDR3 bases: TGTGCCAGCAGTCCCCCCCAAGCGGGGGGGTACGAGCAGTACTTC. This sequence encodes CASSPPQAGGYEQYF.

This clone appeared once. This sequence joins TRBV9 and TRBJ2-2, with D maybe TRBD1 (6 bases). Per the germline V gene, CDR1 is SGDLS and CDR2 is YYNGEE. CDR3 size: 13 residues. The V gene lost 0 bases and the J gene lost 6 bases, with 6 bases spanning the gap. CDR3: CASSVEGAGELFF. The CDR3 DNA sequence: TGTGCCAGCAGCGTAGAGGGGGCCGGGGAGCTGTTTTTT.

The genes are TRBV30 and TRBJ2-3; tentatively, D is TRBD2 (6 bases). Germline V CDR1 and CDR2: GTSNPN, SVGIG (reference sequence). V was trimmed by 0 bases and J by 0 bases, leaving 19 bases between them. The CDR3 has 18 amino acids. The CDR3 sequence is CAWSVSLGGDDSTDTQYF. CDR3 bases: TGTGCCTGGAGTGTATCTCTCGGGGGAGATGATAGCACAGATACGCAGTATTTT.

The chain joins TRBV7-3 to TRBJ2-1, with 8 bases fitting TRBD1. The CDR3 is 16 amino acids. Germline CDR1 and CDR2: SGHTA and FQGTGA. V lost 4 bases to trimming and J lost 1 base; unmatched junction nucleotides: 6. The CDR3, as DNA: TGTGCCAGCAGCTCTGGACAGGGTAAATCCTACAATGAGCAGTTCTTC. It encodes CASSSGQGKSYNEQFF. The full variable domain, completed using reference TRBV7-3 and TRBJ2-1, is GAGVSQTPSNKVTEKGKYVELRCDPISGHTALYWYRQSLGQGPEFLIYFQGTGAADDSGLPNDRFFAVRPEGSVSTLKIQRTERGDSAVYLCASSSGQGKSYNEQFFGPGTRLTVL.

CDR3 loop: CASSYRLAGTYEQYF. In DNA, the CDR3 is TGTGCCAGCAGCTACAGACTAGCGGGGACCTACGAGCAGTACTTC. The gene calls are TRBV7-3 and TRBJ2-7; 11 bases agree with TRBD2. V shed 4 bases, J shed 2 bases, and the junction held 4 bases outside the gene matches. Per the germline V gene, CDR1 is SGHTA and CDR2 is FQGTGA. There are 15 residues in the CDR3.

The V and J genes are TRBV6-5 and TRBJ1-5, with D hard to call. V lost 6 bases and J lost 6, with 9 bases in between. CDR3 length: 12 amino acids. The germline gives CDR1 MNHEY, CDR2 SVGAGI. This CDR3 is CASSAGSQPQHF. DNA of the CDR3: TGTGCCAGCAGCGCTGGGAGTCAGCCCCAGCATTTT.

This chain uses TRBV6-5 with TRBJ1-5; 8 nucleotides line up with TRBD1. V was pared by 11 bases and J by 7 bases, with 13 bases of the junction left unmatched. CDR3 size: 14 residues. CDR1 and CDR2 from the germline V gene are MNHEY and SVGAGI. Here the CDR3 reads CASYRQGAKQPQHF. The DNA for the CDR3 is TGTGCCTCGTACAGGCAGGGGGCTAAACAGCCCCAGCATTTT.

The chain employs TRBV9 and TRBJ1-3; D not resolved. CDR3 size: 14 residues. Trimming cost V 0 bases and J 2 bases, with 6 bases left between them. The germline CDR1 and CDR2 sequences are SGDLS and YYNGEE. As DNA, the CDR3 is TGTGCCAGCAGCGTAGGAGGGACTGGAAACACCATATATTTT. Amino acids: CASSVGGTGNTIYF.

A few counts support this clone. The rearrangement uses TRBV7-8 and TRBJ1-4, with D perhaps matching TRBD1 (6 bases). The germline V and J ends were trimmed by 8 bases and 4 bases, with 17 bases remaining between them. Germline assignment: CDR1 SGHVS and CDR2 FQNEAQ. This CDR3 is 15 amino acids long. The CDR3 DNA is TGTGCCAGCCTCCCGCGGGGGGGCCATAATGAAAAACTGTTTTTT. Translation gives CASLPRGGHNEKLFF.

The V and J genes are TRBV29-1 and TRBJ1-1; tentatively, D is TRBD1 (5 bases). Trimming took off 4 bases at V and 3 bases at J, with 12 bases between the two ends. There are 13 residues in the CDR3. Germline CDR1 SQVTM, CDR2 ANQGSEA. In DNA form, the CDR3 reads TGCAGCGTTGTCATCAGGGCGGACACTGAAGCTTTCTTT. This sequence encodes CSVVIRADTEAFF. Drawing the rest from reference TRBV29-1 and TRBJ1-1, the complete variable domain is SAVISQKPSRDICQRGTSLTIQCQVDSQVTMMFWYRQQPGQSLTLIATANQGSEATYESGFVIDKFPISRPNLTFSTLTVSNMSPEDSSIYLCSVVIRADTEAFFGQGTRLTVV.

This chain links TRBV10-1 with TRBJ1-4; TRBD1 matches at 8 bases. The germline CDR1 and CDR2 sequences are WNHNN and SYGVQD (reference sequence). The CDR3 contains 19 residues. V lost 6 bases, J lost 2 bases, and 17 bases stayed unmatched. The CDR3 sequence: CASRLGQGGSTPTNEKLFF. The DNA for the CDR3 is TGCGCCAGCAGACTAGGACAGGGCGGCTCGACCCCTACTAATGAAAAACTGTTTTTT.

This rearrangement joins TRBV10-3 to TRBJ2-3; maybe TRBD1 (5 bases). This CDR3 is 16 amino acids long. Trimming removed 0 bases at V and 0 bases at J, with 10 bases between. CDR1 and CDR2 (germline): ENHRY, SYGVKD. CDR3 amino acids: CAISESQGSSTDTQYF. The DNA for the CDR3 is TGTGCCATCAGTGAGTCCCAGGGCAGTAGCACAGATACGCAGTATTTT.

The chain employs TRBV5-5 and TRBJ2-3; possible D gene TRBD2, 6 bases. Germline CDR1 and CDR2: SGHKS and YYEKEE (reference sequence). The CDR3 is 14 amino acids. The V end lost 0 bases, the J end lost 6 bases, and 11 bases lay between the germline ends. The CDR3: CASSLVEGRDTQYF. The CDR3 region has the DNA TGTGCCAGCAGCTTGGTAGAAGGGAGGGATACGCAGTATTTT.

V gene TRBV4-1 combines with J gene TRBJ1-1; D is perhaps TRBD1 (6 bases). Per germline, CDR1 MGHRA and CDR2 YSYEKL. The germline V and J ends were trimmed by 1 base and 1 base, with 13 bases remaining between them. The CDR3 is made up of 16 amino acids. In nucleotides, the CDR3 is TGCGCCAGCAGCCAAGCCGGACAGACGAAGAACACTGAAGCTTTCTTT. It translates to CASSQAGQTKNTEAFF.

In DNA, the CDR3 is TGTGCCAGCGAGACAGGGCCCATGAACACTGAAGCTTTCTTT. Translating it yields CASETGPMNTEAFF. The rearrangement uses TRBV28 and TRBJ1-1; TRBD1 agrees at 7 bases. Trimming cost V 8 bases and J 0 bases; bases outside gene matches: 6. There are 14 residues in the CDR3. In germline, CDR1 is MDHEN, CDR2 SYDVKM.

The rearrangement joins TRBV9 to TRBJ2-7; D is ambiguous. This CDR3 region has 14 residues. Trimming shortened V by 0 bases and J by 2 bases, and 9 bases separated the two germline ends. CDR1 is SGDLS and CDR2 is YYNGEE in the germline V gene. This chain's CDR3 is CASSVGAKPYEQYF. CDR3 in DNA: TGTGCCAGCAGCGTAGGAGCGAAACCCTACGAGCAGTACTTC.